Each of the 29 T cell receptor beta chains below was sequenced from the same sample in a study of prognosis after radiotherapy for stage I lung cancer. Genomic DNA was the source, and TCR beta CDR3 was amplified from it by two-round multiplex PCR. Individual primers that were specific to each TRBV and TRBJ gene served in first-round PCR. Each CDR3 protein gets one entry after TCRdb re-called the multiplex PCR reads with MiXCR. The repertoire holds around 59,000 distinct CDR3 sequences, with less than 30% as singletons. Sequencing was performed on PBMCs, taken before or after stereotactic body radiation therapy (not recorded which). These receptors originate from a donor at least 50 years old with non-small cell lung cancer.

CDR3 region: CASSEGQVNYPQHF. The CDR3 nucleotides read TGTGCCAGCAGTGAAGGGCAGGTTAATTATCCCCAGCATTTT. This chain links TRBV6-2 or TRBV6-3 with TRBJ1-5; D unclear. The CDR3 sequence is 14 residues long. Trimming took 5 bases from V and 10 from J, leaving 18 bases between them. In germline, CDR1 is MNHEY, CDR2 SVGEGT.

This clonotype was counted only a few times. Possible read error: a much larger clone is one base away. The J gene is TRBJ2-7, the V gene TRBV29-1; D assignment may be TRBD1 or TRBD2 (5 bases each). Trimming removed 6 bases at V and 6 bases at J, with 21 bases between. Per germline, CDR1 SQVTM and CDR2 ANQGSEA. This CDR3 spans 14 amino acids. CDR3 in amino acids: CSVAWDQVSLEQYF. The CDR3 nucleotides are TGCAGCGTAGCCTGGGACCAGGTATCGCTCGAGCAGTACTTC.

This clonotype has only one observation. The junction departs from the called germline gene at one end, perhaps through a read error. CDR3 in DNA: TGTTCCAGCACCAGAGACAGGGTAGGGGGTCATCCCCAGCATTTT. Its protein is CSSTRDRVGGHPQHF. This sequence joins TRBV2 and TRBJ1-5, with TRBD1 matching 7 bases. CDR3 length equals 15 residues. Germline V CDR1 and CDR2: SNHLY, FYNNEI. The full variable domain, rest sourced from reference TRBV2 and TRBJ1-5, is EPEVTQTPSHQVTQMGQEVILRCVPISNHLYFYWYRQILGQKVEFLVSFYNNEISEKSEIFDDQFSVERPDGSNFTLKIRSTKLEDSAMYFCSSTRDRVGGHPQHFGDGTRLSIL.

As concerns this clonotype: Lacking the conserved final phenylalanine or tryptophan, this CDR3 likely reflects a read error. The chain is built from TRBV19 and TRBJ2-1; 8 nucleotides agree with TRBD2. V gave up 5 bases and J gave up 1 base; unmatched junction bases: 7. Germline assignment: CDR1 LNHDA and CDR2 SQIVND (reference sequence). The CDR3 consists of 16 residues. The CDR3 spells CASSGGGRLSYNEQFL. In DNA, the CDR3 is TGTGCCAGTAGTGGCGGGGGGCGACTATCCTACAATGAGCAGTTCTTG.

For this clonotype: The junction and the germline gene differ at one end; a read error may be behind it. The chain links TRBV6-2 or TRBV6-3 to TRBJ1-6; no clear D. CDR1 and CDR2 (germline): MNHEY, SVGEGT. This CDR3 has 12 residues. The CDR3 sequence is CASIAGGSPIHF. The CDR3 DNA reads TGTGCCAGCATTGCGGGAGGGTCACCCATCCACTTT.

This clonotype came up many times. The V and J genes are TRBV18 and TRBJ2-7; the D gene could be TRBD1 or TRBD2 (5 bases each). Germline CDR1 KGHSH, CDR2 LQKENI. This CDR3 spans 14 amino acids. The V gene lost 3 bases and the J gene lost 5 bases, with 14 bases spanning the gap. CDR3 residues: CASSPGVSSDEQYF. Here the CDR3 DNA reads TGTGCCAGCTCACCGGGGGTTTCGTCCGACGAGCAGTACTTC.

As regards this clonotype: This may stem from a read error, because a much larger clone lies one nucleotide away. The CDR3 DNA follows: TGCGCCAGCAGCTTGGTTACTAGCGGGAACCAAGATACCCAGTACTTC. Translating gives CASSLVTSGNQDTQYF. The V call is TRBV5-1, the J call TRBJ2-5, with 10 positions matching TRBD2. Germline CDR1 and CDR2: SGHRS and YFSETQ. This CDR3 has 16 residues.

At least ten counts were recorded for this clonotype. J is TRBJ2-7 and V is TRBV4-1; 8 bases are a match to TRBD2. The junction had 13 bases not matched to a gene; V was cut back by 0 bases and J by 0 bases. The CDR3 runs to 19 residues. Germline values: CDR1 MGHRA, CDR2 YSYEKL. The CDR3 is CASSQETARVAGISYEQYF. The DNA for the CDR3 is TGCGCCAGCAGCCAAGAAACAGCCCGCGTAGCGGGGATCTCCTACGAGCAGTACTTC.

This clonotype came up many times. The V gene is TRBV6-1, the J gene TRBJ2-5; D gene ambiguous. The germline V gene has CDR1 MNHNS and CDR2 SASEGT. The CDR3 runs 12 residues. Trimming cost V 6 bases and J 5 bases, with 10 bases left between them. The CDR3 nucleotides are TGTGCCAGCAGGGGCGCCGGGGAGACCCAGTACTTC. It specifies CASRGAGETQYF.

This chain connects TRBV27 to TRBJ2-1, with TRBD2 as a possible D gene (6 bases). The CDR3 has 16 amino acids. V gave up 3 bases and J gave up 10 bases, with 22 bases separating them. Germline V gene sequence: CDR1 MNHEY, CDR2 SMNVEV (reference sequence). The chain's CDR3 is CASSFGMPDMGGEQFF. CDR3 bases: TGTGCCAGCAGTTTTGGTATGCCGGACATGGGAGGAGAGCAGTTCTTC.

This clonotype was picked up many times. J is TRBJ1-5 and V is TRBV5-8, with D hard to call. V lost 0 bases, J lost 0 bases, and 10 bases lay in between. Germline CDR1 SGHTS, CDR2 YDEGEE. The CDR3 length is 16 residues. CDR3 in DNA: TGTGCCAGCAGCTTGGGGCAGACCTATAGCAATCAGCCCCAGCATTTT. Encoded protein: CASSLGQTYSNQPQHF.

V and J are TRBV6-2 or TRBV6-3 and TRBJ1-6; D uncertain. The CDR3 runs to 15 residues. Trimming pared 0 bases from V and 10 bases from J, leaving 13 bases between. Germline V gene sequence: CDR1 MNHEY, CDR2 SVGEGT. The CDR3 reads CASSYSGNRASPLHF. CDR3 DNA: TGTGCCAGCAGTTACTCTGGGAATCGAGCATCACCCCTCCACTTT.

This clonotype showed up many times. The chain has TRBV10-2 and TRBJ2-7; possibly TRBD2 for D (6 bases). The V end lost 3 bases, the J end lost 0 bases, and 12 bases lay between the germline ends. The CDR3 totals 15 residues. The germline V gene has CDR1 WSHSY and CDR2 SAAADI. CDR3 region: CASSEPRDFSYEQYF. In DNA, the CDR3 is TGCGCCAGCAGTGAACCCCGGGACTTCTCCTACGAGCAGTACTTC.

This clonotype came up many times. A junction end diverges from the germline sequence, so it may reflect a read error. The chain combines TRBV7-7 with TRBJ2-2; TRBD2 aligns across 10 bases. CDR3 length: 16 amino acids. In germline, CDR1 is SSHAT, CDR2 FNYEAQ (reference sequence). CDR3 DNA: TGTGCTAGCAGCCCTGGACTAGCGGACCGCACCGGGGAGCTGTTTTTT. It is translated as CASSPGLADRTGELFF.

This clonotype was seen at least ten times. This sequence joins TRBV6-4 and TRBJ1-3; no clear D. Germline V gene lookup returns CDR1 MRHNA and CDR2 SNTAGT. The CDR3 is made up of 16 amino acids. V was trimmed by 2 bases and J by 0 bases, leaving 11 bases between them. The CDR3 here is CASSDEEELSGNTIYF. DNA for the CDR3: TGTGCCAGCAGTGACGAGGAGGAGCTCTCTGGAAACACCATATATTTT.

The V call is TRBV6-1, the J call TRBJ2-7; no definite D call. Trimming took 7 bases from V and 4 from J, leaving 14 bases between them. The CDR3 totals 13 residues. Per the germline V gene, CDR1 is MNHNS and CDR2 is SASEGT. DNA for the CDR3: TGTGCCAGCACGTCTAACGGCGAATACGAGCAGTACTTC. This codes for CASTSNGEYEQYF.

This clonotype was recorded at least ten times. The CDR3 region is CASSLALESYGYTF. DNA of the CDR3: TGTGCCAGCAGCTTGGCTCTGGAATCCTATGGCTACACCTTC. The chain joins TRBV5-6 to TRBJ1-2; D uncertain. Germline V CDR1 and CDR2: SGHDT, YYEEEE. The CDR3 loop spans 14 amino acids. V was pared by 0 bases and J by 4 bases, with 10 bases between.

This clonotype was observed at least ten times. CDR3 in DNA: TGTGCCAGCAGCTTAGCGGGGGAGACACAAACCTACGAGCAGTACTTC. Translating gives CASSLAGETQTYEQYF. The V and J genes are TRBV7-9 and TRBJ2-7; either TRBD1 or TRBD2 may fit D (5 bases each). CDR3 length: 16 residues. V was clipped by 0 bases and J by 2 bases, with 14 bases between them. Germline V CDR1 and CDR2: SEHNR, FQNEAQ (reference sequence).

By share, this clonotype counts as medium-sized. V usage is TRBV6-1 and J usage is TRBJ1-6; D call uncertain. Germline CDR1 and CDR2: MNHNS and SASEGT. The CDR3 has 12 residues. V shed 3 bases and J shed 14 bases, with 11 bases lying between them. CDR3 residues: CASSEFGRALHF. DNA of the CDR3: TGTGCCAGCAGTGAGTTTGGGCGGGCCCTCCACTTT.

The chain couples TRBV6-2 or TRBV6-3 to TRBJ1-1; 9 nucleotides match TRBD1. V lost 2 bases, J lost 6 bases, and 4 bases stayed unmatched. The V gene's germline CDR1 is MNHEY and CDR2 SVGEGT. The CDR3 runs to 14 residues. The CDR3 DNA sequence: TGTGCCAGCAGTTACAGACAGGGGGTGTCTGAAGCTTTCTTT. It translates to CASSYRQGVSEAFF.

This clonotype turned up a few times. V and J are TRBV18 and TRBJ1-4; tentative D call: TRBD1 (6 bases). CDR1 is KGHSH and CDR2 is LQKENI in the germline V gene. The CDR3 extends over 15 amino acids. Trimming removed 3 bases from V and 8 bases from J, with 16 bases in between. Here the CDR3 reads CASSPQEQGGEKLFF. The CDR3 nucleotides are TGTGCCAGCTCACCCCAGGAACAGGGAGGGGAAAAACTGTTTTTT.

Comment on this clonotype: Since a far larger clone is one base different, this is likely a read error. The chain joins TRBV6-8 to TRBJ1-6; 12 bases fit TRBD1. Per germline, CDR1 MNHGY and CDR2 SAAAGT. This CDR3 has 15 residues. CDR3 sequence: CVSSRDRGLNSPLHF. The CDR3 DNA reads as TGTGTCAGCAGCCGGGACAGGGGGCTGAATTCACCCCTCCACTTT.

As concerns this clonotype: One junction end does not reproduce the germline sequence, and a read error may be involved. The chain recombines TRBV27 with TRBJ2-7; D gene uncertain. Germline V gives CDR1 MNHEY, CDR2 SMNVEV (reference sequence). The CDR3 spans 13 residues. The CDR3 DNA is TGTGCCAGCAGGTTATCCGGCTCCTACGAGCAGTACTTC. Protein product: CASRLSGSYEQYF.

This clonotype was observed a few times. At one end the junction does not follow the germline gene, possibly because of a read error. The chain has TRBV20-1 and TRBJ1-6; D uncertain. CDR3 length: 13 residues. Germline CDR1 reads DFQATT; CDR2 reads SNEGSKA (reference sequence). The CDR3 sequence is CGARGPESSPLHF. The CDR3 nucleotides are TGCGGTGCTAGAGGTCCGGAGAGCTCACCCCTCCACTTT.

Turning to this clonotype: This probably arose from a read error, given a far larger clone one base away. The chain employs TRBV7-2 and TRBJ2-3, with 10 bases matching TRBD2. This CDR3 contains 14 residues. Germline values: CDR1 SGHTA, CDR2 FQGNSA. CDR3 nucleotide sequence: TGTGCCAGCAGAGGGACTAGCGTTGGAGATAGGCAGTATTTT. Translated, it gives CASRGTSVGDRQYF. Together with reference TRBV7-2 and TRBJ2-3, the CDR3 gives the full variable domain: GAGVSQSPSNKVTEKGKDVELRCDPISGHTALYWYRQSLGQGLEFLIYFQGNSAPDKSGLPSDRFSAERTGGSVSTLTIQRTQQEDSAVYLCASRGTSVGDRQYFGPGTRLTVL.

Regarding this clonotype: This likely came from a read error, as a far larger clone is one base away. V is TRBV6-2 or TRBV6-3 and J is TRBJ2-7, with D maybe TRBD2 (6 bases). CDR1 is MNHEY and CDR2 is SVGEGT in the germline V gene. This CDR3 has 16 residues. The V end was cut by 5 bases, the J end by 7 bases, with 24 bases between. In nucleotides, the CDR3 is TGTGCCAGCAGTCCTCGGGGGAGCGGGTGGGTGAATGAGCAGTACTTC. As protein: CASSPRGSGWVNEQYF.

Comment on this clonotype: The likely explanation is a read error, given a far larger clone one base away. The chain joins TRBV10-3 to TRBJ2-6; D unclear. Germline CDR1 reads ENHRY; CDR2 reads SYGVKD. The ends were cut back, 10 bases at V and 4 bases at J, with 5 bases in the middle. The CDR3 spans 11 residues. The DNA of the CDR3 is TGTGCCAGTTTAGGGGCCAACGTCCTGACTTTC. Protein product: CASLGANVLTF.

Worth noting for this clonotype: Without the conserved terminal phenylalanine or tryptophan, this CDR3 likely stems from a read error. The chain employs TRBV19 and TRBJ1-2, with 9 bases that match TRBD1. The CDR3 sequence is 17 residues long. The ends lost 7 bases at V and 5 bases at J; junction bases unmatched: 17. Germline V CDR1 and CDR2: LNHDA, SQIVND (reference sequence). CDR3 sequence reads: CASTTGELGDRVYGYTY. DNA of the CDR3: TGTGCCAGTACCACCGGTGAGCTTGGGGACAGGGTTTATGGCTACACCTAC.

This clonotype was picked up many times. J is TRBJ2-1 and V is TRBV5-8; 8 bases match TRBD1. With 0 bases clipped from V and 8 bases from J, the junction kept 10 bases outside the gene matches. This CDR3 has 16 residues. Looked up from germline, CDR1 is SGHTS and CDR2 is YDEGEE. CDR3 protein: CASSLGQGARIDEQFF. The CDR3 bases are TGTGCCAGCAGCTTGGGTCAGGGGGCAAGGATAGATGAGCAGTTCTTC.